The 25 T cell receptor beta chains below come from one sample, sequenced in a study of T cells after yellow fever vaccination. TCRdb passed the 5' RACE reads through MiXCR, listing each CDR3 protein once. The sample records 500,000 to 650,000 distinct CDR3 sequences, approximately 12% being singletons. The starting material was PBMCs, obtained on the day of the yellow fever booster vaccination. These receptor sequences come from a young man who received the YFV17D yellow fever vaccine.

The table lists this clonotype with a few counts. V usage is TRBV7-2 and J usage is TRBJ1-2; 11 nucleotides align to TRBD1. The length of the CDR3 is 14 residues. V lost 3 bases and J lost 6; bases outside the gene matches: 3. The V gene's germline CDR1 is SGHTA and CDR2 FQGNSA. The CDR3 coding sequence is TGTGCCAGCAGCTTCGGGACAGGGGGAGATGGCTACACCTTC. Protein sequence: CASSFGTGGDGYTF.

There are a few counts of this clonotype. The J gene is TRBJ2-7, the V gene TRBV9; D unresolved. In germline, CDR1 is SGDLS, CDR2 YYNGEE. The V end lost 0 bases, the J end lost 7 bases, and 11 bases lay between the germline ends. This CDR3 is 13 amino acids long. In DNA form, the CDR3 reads TGTGCCAGCAGCGTAGGATTAAGGGAAGAGCAGTACTTC. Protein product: CASSVGLREEQYF. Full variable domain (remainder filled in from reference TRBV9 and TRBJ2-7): DSGVTQTPKHLITATGQRVTLRCSPRSGDLSVYWYQQSLDQGLQFLIQYYNGEERAKGNILERFSAQQFPDLHSELNLSSLELGDSALYFCASSVGLREEQYFGPGTRLTVT.

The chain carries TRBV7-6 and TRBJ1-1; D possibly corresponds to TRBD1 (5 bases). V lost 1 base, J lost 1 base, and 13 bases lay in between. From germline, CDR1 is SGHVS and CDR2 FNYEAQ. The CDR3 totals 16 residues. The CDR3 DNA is TGTGCCAGCAGCTTAGAGCCCAGGGTACCGAACACTGAAGCTTTCTTT. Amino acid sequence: CASSLEPRVPNTEAFF.

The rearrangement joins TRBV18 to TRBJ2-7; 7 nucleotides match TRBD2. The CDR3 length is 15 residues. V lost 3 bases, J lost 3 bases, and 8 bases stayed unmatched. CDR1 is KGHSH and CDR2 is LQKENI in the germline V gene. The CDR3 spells CASSPSGSSGYEQYF. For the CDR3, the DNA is TGTGCCAGCTCACCCTCCGGGTCTAGCGGCTACGAGCAGTACTTC. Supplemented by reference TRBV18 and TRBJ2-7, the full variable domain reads NAGVMQNPRHLVRRRGQEARLRCSPMKGHSHVYWYRQLPEEGLKFMVYLQKENIIDESGMPKERFSAEFPKEGPSILRIQQVVRGDSAAYFCASSPSGSSGYEQYFGPGTRLTVT.

The CDR3 region is CSARDIRGNTGELFF. The DNA for the CDR3 is TGCAGTGCTAGAGATATCAGGGGAAACACCGGGGAGCTGTTTTTT. The rearrangement links TRBV20-1 to TRBJ2-2, with D tentatively TRBD1 (6 bases). The CDR3 extends over 15 amino acids. CDR1 and CDR2 from the germline V gene are DFQATT and SNEGSKA (reference sequence). The V and J ends lost 0 bases and 2 bases respectively, with 10 bases between them.

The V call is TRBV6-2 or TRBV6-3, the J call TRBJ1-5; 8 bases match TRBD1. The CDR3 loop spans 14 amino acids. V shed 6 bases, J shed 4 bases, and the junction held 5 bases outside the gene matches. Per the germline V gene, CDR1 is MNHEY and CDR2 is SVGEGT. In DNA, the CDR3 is TGTGCCAGCAGCTTGGACAGGGTAAATCAGCCCCAGCATTTT. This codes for CASSLDRVNQPQHF.

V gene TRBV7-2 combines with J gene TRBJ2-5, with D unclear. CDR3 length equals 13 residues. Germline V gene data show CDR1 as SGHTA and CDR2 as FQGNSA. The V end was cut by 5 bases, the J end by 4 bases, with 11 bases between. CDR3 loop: CASSAQLRETQYF. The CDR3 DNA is TGTGCCAGCAGCGCACAACTACGAGAGACCCAGTACTTC.

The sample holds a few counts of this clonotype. CDR3 DNA sequence: TGCGCCAGCAGCCTCGGGACAGCGCTAGATACGCAGTATTTT. Translated: CASSLGTALDTQYF. This chain connects TRBV5-1 to TRBJ2-3; 7 positions agree with TRBD1. V lost 4 bases to trimming and J lost 5 bases; unmatched junction nucleotides: 7. The germline CDR1 and CDR2 sequences are SGHRS and YFSETQ. The CDR3 spans 14 residues.

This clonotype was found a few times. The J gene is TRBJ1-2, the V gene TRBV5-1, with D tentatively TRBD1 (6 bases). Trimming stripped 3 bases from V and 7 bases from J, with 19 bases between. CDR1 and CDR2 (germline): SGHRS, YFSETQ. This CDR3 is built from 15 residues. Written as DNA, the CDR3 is TGCGCCAGCAGCTCCGAGGGGGGGCCGGGGCCTGGCTACACCTTC. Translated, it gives CASSSEGGPGPGYTF.

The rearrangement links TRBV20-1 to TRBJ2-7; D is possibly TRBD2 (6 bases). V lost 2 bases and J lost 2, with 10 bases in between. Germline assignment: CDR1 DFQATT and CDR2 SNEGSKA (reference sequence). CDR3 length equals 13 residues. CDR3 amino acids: CSARLAQTYEQYF. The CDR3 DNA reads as TGCAGTGCTAGACTAGCGCAAACCTACGAGCAGTACTTC.

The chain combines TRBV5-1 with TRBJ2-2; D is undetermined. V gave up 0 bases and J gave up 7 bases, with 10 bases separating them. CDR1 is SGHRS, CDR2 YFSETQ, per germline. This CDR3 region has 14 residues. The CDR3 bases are TGCGCCAGCAGCTTGGGATCGGCCCGCGGGGAGCTGTTTTTT. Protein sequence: CASSLGSARGELFF. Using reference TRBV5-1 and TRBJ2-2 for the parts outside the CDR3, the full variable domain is KAGVTQTPRYLIKTRGQQVTLSCSPISGHRSVSWYQQTPGQGLQFLFEYFSETQRNKGNFPGRFSGRQFSNSRSEMNVSTLELGDSALYLCASSLGSARGELFFGEGSRLTVL.

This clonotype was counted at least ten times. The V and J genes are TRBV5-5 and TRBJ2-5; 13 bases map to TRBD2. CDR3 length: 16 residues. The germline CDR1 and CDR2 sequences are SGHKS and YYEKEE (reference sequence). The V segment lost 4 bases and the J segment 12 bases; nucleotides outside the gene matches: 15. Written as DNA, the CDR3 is TGTGCCAGCAGCGCCCGCCCCGGGACTAGCGGGGCGGCCGAGTACTTC. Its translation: CASSARPGTSGAAEYF.

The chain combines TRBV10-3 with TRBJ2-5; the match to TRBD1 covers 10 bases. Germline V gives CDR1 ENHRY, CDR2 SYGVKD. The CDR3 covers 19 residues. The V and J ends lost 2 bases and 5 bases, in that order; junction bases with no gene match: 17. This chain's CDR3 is CAISERLKGQGSGRETQYF. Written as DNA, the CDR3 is TGTGCCATCAGTGAGAGGCTTAAGGGACAGGGGTCTGGAAGGGAGACCCAGTACTTC.

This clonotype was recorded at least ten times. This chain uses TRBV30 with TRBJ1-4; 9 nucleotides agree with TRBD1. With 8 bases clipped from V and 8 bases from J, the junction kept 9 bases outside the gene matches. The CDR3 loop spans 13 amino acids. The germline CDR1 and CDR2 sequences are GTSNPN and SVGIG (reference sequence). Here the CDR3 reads CAVGQGVEEKLFF. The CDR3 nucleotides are TGTGCCGTGGGACAGGGCGTTGAAGAAAAACTGTTTTTT.

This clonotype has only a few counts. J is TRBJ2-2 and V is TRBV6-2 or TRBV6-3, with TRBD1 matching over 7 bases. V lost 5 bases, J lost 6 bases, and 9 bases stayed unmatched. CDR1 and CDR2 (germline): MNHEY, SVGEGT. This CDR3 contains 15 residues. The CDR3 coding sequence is TGTGCCAGCAGTCCGGACAGGATGTCGTCCGGGGAGCTGTTTTTT. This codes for CASSPDRMSSGELFF.

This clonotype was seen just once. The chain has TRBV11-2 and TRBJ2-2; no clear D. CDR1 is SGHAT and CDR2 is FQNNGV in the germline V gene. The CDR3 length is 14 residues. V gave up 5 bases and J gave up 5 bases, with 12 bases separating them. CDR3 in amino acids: CASSVAFDTGELFF. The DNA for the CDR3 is TGTGCCAGCAGCGTAGCTTTTGATACCGGGGAGCTGTTTTTT.

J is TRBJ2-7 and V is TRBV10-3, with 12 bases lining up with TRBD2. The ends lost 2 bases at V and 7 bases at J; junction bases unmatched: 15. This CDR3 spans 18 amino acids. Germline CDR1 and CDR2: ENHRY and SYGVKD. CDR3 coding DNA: TGTGCCATCAGTGAGGACCGTTATACTAGCGGGAGGATGGAGGAGCAGTACTTC. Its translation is CAISEDRYTSGRMEEQYF.

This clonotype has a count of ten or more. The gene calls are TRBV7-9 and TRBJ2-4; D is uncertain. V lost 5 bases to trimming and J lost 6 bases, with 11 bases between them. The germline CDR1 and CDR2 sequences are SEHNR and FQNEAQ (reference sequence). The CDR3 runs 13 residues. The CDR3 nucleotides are TGTGCCAGCAGCCTCGATACTGTAAACATTCAGTACTTC. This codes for CASSLDTVNIQYF.

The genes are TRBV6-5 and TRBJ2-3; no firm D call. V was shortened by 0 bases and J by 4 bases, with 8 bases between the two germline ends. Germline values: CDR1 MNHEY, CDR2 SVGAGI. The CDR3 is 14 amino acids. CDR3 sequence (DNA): TGTGCCAGCAGTTACTCGCATTCATCAGATACGCAGTATTTT. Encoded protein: CASSYSHSSDTQYF.

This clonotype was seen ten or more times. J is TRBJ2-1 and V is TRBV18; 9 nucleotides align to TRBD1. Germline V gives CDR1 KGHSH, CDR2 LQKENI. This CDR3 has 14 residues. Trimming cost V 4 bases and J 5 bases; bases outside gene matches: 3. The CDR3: CASSLGQGNNEQFF. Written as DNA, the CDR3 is TGTGCCAGCTCACTGGGACAGGGTAACAATGAGCAGTTCTTC.

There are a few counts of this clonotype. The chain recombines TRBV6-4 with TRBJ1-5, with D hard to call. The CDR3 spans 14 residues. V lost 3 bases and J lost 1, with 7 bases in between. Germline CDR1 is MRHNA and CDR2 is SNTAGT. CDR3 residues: CASSDVASNQPQHF. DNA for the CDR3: TGTGCCAGCAGTGATGTGGCAAGCAATCAGCCCCAGCATTTT.

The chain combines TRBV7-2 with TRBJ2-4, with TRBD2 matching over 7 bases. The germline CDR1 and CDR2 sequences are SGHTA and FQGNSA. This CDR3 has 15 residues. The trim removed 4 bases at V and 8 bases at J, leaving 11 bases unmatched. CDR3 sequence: CASSSGGGGGYIQYF. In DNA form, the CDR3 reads TGTGCCAGCAGCTCCGGCGGGGGAGGAGGGTACATTCAGTACTTC. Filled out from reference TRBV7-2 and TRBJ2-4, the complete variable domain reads GAGVSQSPSNKVTEKGKDVELRCDPISGHTALYWYRQSLGQGLEFLIYFQGNSAPDKSGLPSDRFSAERTGGSVSTLTIQRTQQEDSAVYLCASSSGGGGGYIQYFGAGTRLSVL.

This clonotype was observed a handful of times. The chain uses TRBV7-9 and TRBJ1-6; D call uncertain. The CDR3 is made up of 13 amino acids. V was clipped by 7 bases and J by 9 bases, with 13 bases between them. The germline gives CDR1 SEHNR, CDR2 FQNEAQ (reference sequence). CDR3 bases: TGTGCCAGCATCCCGGTGGTTGGTTCACCCCTCCACTTT. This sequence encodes CASIPVVGSPLHF.

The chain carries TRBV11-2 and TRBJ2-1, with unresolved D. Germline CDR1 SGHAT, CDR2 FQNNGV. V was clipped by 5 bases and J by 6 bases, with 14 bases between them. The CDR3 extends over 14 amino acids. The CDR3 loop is CASSLRVGPNEQFF. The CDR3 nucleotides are TGTGCCAGCAGCCTAAGGGTTGGGCCCAATGAGCAGTTCTTC. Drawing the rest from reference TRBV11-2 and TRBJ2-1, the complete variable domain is EAGVAQSPRYKIIEKRQSVAFWCNPISGHATLYWYQQILGQGPKLLIQFQNNGVVDDSQLPKDRFSAERLKGVDSTLKIQPAKLEDSAVYLCASSLRVGPNEQFFGPGTRLTVL.

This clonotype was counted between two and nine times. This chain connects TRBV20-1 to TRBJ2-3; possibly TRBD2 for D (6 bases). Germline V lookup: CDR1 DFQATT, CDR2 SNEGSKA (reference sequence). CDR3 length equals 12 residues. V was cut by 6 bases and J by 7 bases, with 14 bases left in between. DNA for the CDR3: TGCAGTGCCGGACCTAGCGTCTATACGCAGTATTTT. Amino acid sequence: CSAGPSVYTQYF.